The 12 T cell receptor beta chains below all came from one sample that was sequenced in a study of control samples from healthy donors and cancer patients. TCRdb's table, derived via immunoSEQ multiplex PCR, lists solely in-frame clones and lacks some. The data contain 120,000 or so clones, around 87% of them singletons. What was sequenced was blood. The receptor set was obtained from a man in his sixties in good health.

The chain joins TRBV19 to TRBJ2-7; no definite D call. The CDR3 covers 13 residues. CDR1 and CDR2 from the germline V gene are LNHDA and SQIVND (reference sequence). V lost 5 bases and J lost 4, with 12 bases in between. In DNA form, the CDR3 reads TGTGCCAGTAGTGTCACAAGGGATTACGAGCAGTACTTC. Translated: CASSVTRDYEQYF.

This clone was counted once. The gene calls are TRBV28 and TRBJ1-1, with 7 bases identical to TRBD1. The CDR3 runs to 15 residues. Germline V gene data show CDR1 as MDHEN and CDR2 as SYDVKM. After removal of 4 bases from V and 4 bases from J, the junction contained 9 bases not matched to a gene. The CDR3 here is CASSSHYRGITEAFF. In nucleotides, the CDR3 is TGTGCCAGCAGTTCCCATTACAGGGGCATCACTGAAGCTTTCTTT.

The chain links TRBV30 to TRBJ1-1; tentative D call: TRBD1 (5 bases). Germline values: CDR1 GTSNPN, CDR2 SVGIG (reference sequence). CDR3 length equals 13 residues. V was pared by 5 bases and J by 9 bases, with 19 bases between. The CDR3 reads CAWEKTEVMKAFF. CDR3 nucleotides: TGTGCCTGGGAGAAGACAGAGGTCATGAAAGCTTTCTTT.

CDR3 loop: CASSLGTLYGYTF. The CDR3 DNA is TGTGCCAGCAGTTTAGGCACGCTCTATGGCTACACCTTC. This rearrangement joins TRBV28 to TRBJ1-2; D not resolved. This CDR3 is built from 13 residues. The V and J ends lost 2 bases and 4 bases respectively, with 8 bases between them. CDR1 and CDR2 (germline): MDHEN, SYDVKM.

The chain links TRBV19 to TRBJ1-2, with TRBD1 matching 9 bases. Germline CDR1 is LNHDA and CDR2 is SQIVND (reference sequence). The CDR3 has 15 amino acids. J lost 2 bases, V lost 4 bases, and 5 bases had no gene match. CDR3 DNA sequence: TGTGCCAGTAGTACAAGACAGGGGGAGAACTATGGCTACACCTTC. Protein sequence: CASSTRQGENYGYTF. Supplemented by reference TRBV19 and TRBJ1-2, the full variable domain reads DGGITQSPKYLFRKEGQNVTLSCEQNLNHDAMYWYRQDPGQGLRLIYYSQIVNDFQKGDIAEGYSVSREKKESFPLTVTSAQKNPTAFYLCASSTRQGENYGYTFGSGTRLTVV.

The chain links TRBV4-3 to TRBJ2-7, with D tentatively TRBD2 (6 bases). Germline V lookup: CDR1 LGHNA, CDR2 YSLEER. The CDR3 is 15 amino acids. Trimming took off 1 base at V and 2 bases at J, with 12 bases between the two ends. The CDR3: CASSQVVSGTYEQYF. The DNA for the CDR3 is TGCGCCAGCAGCCAAGTGGTTAGCGGAACCTACGAGCAGTACTTC.

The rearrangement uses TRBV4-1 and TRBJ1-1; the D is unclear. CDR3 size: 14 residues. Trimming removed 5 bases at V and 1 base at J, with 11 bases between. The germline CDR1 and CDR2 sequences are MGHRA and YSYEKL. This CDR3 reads CASSSWEPNTEAFF. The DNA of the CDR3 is TGCGCCAGCAGCAGTTGGGAACCGAACACTGAAGCTTTCTTT.

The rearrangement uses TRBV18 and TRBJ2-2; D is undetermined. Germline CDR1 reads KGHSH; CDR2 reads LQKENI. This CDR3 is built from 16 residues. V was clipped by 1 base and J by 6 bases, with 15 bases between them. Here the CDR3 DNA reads TGTGCCAGCTCACCACAAAGTCCTACCCTGGCCGGGGAGCTGTTTTTT. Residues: CASSPQSPTLAGELFF.

CDR3 residues: CASSQDSASASGVYEQYF. Written as DNA, the CDR3 is TGTGCCAGCAGCCAAGATTCCGCCTCGGCTAGCGGGGTCTACGAGCAGTACTTC. The chain carries TRBV3-1 (or the pseudogene TRBV3-2) and TRBJ2-7, with TRBD2 identical over 9 bases. CDR1 and CDR2 (germline): LGHDT, YNNKEL (reference sequence). The V segment lost 0 bases and the J segment 3 bases; nucleotides outside the gene matches: 12. CDR3 length equals 18 residues.

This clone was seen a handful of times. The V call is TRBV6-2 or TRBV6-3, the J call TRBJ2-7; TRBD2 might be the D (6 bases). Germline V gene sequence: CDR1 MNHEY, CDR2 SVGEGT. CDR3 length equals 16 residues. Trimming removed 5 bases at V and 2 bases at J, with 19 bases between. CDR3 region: CASSNLPRDSTYEQYF. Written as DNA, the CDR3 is TGTGCCAGCAGTAATCTTCCAAGGGACTCCACCTACGAGCAGTACTTC.

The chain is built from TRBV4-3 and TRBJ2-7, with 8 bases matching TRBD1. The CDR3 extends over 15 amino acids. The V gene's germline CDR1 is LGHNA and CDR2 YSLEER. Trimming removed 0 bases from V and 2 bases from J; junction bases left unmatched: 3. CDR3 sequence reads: CASSQDQGAAYEQYF. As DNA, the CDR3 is TGCGCCAGCAGCCAAGATCAGGGGGCGGCCTACGAGCAGTACTTC.

The CDR3 DNA follows: TGTGCCAGCAGTCATACCGGGACAGGGGGCCTCGGCGTTGAAAAACTGTTTTTT. Encoded protein: CASSHTGTGGLGVEKLFF. This chain joins TRBV6-6 and TRBJ1-4; TRBD1 matches at 12 bases. The V segment lost 5 bases and the J segment 7 bases; nucleotides outside the gene matches: 14. This CDR3 spans 18 amino acids. Germline V lookup: CDR1 MNHNY, CDR2 SVGAGI (reference sequence).